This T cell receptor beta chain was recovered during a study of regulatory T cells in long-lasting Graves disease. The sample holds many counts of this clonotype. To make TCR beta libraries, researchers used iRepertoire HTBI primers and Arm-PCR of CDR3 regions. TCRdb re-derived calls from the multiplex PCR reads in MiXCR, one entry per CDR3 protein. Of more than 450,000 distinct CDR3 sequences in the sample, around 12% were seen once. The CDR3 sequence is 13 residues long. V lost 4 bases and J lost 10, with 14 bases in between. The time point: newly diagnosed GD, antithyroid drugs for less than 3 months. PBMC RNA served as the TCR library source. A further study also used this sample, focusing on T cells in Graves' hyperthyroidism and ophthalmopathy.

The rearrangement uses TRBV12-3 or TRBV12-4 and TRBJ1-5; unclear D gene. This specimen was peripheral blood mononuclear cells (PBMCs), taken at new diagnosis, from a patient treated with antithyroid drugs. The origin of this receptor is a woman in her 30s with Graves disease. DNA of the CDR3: TGTGCCAGCAGTTCTTCCTCGGGAGGACCCCAGCATTTT. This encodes CASSSSSGGPQHF.